Listed below are T cell receptor beta chains from one sample, sequenced in a study of radiation and T cells in renal cell carcinoma. The protocol was immunoSEQ multiplex PCR, while the TCRdb copy is restricted to in-frame clones and leaves out a portion. The sample lists fewer than 30,000 clones, over 70% occurring once. The material sequenced was blood, taken from a patient whose treatment included radiotherapy and nephrectomy. These receptors all stem from a man aged 60 to 75 with renal cell carcinoma. CDR3s include the opening cysteine and the closing phenylalanine or tryptophan. Fields, in order: V gene, J gene, CDR3 length, CDR3 protein.

v_call: TRBV6-5
j_call: TRBJ2-3
cdr3_length: 16
cdr3_aa: CASSYSGQGASDTQYF

v_call: TRBV5-1
j_call: TRBJ2-2
cdr3_length: 14
cdr3_aa: CASSLSGATGELFF

v_call: TRBV7-9
j_call: TRBJ1-1
cdr3_length: 14
cdr3_aa: CASSLVPTNVEAFF

v_call: TRBV7-8
j_call: TRBJ2-3
cdr3_length: 16
cdr3_aa: CASSLRRLAGGDTQYF

v_call: TRBV7-6
j_call: TRBJ1-4
cdr3_length: 14
cdr3_aa: CASSSGQGGTKLFF

v_call: TRBV18
j_call: TRBJ2-7
cdr3_length: 15
cdr3_aa: CASSLSQISSYEQYF

v_call: TRBV14
j_call: TRBJ1-6
cdr3_length: 15
cdr3_aa: CASSQGGLYNSPLHF

v_call: TRBV18
j_call: TRBJ1-4
cdr3_length: 15
cdr3_aa: CASSPPGQPNEKLFF

v_call: TRBV29-1
j_call: TRBJ2-5
cdr3_length: 13
cdr3_aa: CSVQLTLGETQYF

v_call: TRBV28
j_call: TRBJ2-7
cdr3_length: 14
cdr3_aa: CASSPLTVSYEQYF

v_call: TRBV27
j_call: TRBJ1-1
cdr3_length: 12
cdr3_aa: CASSTRQGDAFF

v_call: TRBV2
j_call: TRBJ2-2
cdr3_length: 14
cdr3_aa: CASSVSRANGELFF

v_call: TRBV6-5
j_call: TRBJ1-2
cdr3_length: 14
cdr3_aa: CASSYGGVTYGYTF

v_call: TRBV19
j_call: TRBJ2-7
cdr3_length: 15
cdr3_aa: CASSIGGQGVHEQYF

v_call: TRBV10-3
j_call: TRBJ1-5
cdr3_length: 14
cdr3_aa: CAISESESNQPQHF

v_call: TRBV15
j_call: TRBJ2-7
cdr3_length: 16
cdr3_aa: CATSKPGTGSSYEQYF

v_call: TRBV25-1
j_call: TRBJ2-5
cdr3_length: 16
cdr3_aa: CASSEGLAGLQETQYF

v_call: TRBV19
j_call: TRBJ2-1
cdr3_length: 16
cdr3_aa: CASSLGTSGLYNEQFF

v_call: TRBV2
j_call: TRBJ1-1
cdr3_length: 15
cdr3_aa: CASSGSRGMNTEAFF

v_call: TRBV18
j_call: TRBJ2-1
cdr3_length: 11
cdr3_aa: CASSPGGEQFF

v_call: TRBV27
j_call: TRBJ2-1
cdr3_length: 18
cdr3_aa: CASSLNSLGGAQYNEQFF

v_call: TRBV4-1
j_call: TRBJ2-2
cdr3_length: 14
cdr3_aa: CASSPRVFEGELFF

v_call: TRBV4-3
j_call: TRBJ2-7
cdr3_length: 15
cdr3_aa: CASSQDRASGSVQYF

v_call: TRBV27
j_call: TRBJ2-6
cdr3_length: 16
cdr3_aa: CASSRRQSSGANVLTF

v_call: TRBV2
j_call: TRBJ1-3
cdr3_length: 14
cdr3_aa: CASSVRFSGNTIYF